This T cell receptor beta chain comes out of a study of blood T cell repertoires in COVID-19. About this clone: The same CDR3 is also encoded by other DNA sequences in this sample.

Assay: immunoSEQ multiplex PCR; the TCRdb copy retains only in-frame clones and omits some. The table shows roughly 220,000 clones, with roughly 76% occurring only once. Trimming took 2 bases from V and 6 from J, leaving 5 bases between them. The CDR3 sequence is 12 residues long. Specimen: peripheral blood. The chain couples TRBV12-3 or TRBV12-4 to TRBJ1-5; D not certain. This clonotype originated in a woman aged 80 or over with COVID-19, enrolled during active disease. For the CDR3, the DNA is TGTGCCAGCAGTTTAAGCGGTCAGCCCCAGCATTTT. Translating it yields CASSLSGQPQHF.